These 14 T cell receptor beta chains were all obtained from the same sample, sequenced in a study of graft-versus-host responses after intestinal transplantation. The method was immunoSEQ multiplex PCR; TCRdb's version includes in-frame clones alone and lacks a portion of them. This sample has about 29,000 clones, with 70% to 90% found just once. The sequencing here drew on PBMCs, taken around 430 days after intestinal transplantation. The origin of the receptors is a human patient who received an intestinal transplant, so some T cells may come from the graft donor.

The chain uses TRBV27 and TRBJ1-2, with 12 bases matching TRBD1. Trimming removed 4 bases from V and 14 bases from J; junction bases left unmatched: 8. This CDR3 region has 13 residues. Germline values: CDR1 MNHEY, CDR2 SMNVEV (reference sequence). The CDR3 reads CASSYGTGGEITF. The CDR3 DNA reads TGTGCCAGCAGTTATGGGACAGGGGGCGAAATAACCTTC.

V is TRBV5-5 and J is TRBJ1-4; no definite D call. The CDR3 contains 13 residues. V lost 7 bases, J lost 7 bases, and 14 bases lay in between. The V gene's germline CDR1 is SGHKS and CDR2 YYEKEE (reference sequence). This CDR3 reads CASGNQGIEKLFF. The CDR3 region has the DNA TGTGCCAGCGGAAACCAAGGGATTGAAAAACTGTTTTTT.

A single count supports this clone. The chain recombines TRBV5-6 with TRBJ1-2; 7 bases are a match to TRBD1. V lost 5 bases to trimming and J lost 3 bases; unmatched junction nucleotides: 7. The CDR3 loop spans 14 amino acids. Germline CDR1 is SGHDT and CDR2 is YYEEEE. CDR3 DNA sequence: TGTGCCAGCAGGGAACAGGGGTGGGACTATGGCTACACCTTC. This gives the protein CASREQGWDYGYTF.

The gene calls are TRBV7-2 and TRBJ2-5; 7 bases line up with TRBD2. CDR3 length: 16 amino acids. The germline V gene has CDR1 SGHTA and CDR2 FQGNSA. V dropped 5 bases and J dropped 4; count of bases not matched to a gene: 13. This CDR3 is CASSRPGRELRETQYF. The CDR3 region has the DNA TGTGCCAGCAGCCGCCCAGGGAGGGAATTGAGAGAGACCCAGTACTTC.

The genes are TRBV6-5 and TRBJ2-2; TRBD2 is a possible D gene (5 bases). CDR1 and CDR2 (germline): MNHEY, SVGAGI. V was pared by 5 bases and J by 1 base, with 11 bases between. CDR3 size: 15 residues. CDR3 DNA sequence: TGTGCCAGCAGTAGAAACCGGGAGAACACCGGGGAGCTGTTTTTT. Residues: CASSRNRENTGELFF.

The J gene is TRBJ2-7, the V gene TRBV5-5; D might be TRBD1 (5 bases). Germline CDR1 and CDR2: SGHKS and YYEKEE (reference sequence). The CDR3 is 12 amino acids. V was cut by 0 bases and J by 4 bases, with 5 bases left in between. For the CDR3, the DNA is TGTGCCAGCAGCTTGGACAGGTACGAGCAGTACTTC. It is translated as CASSLDRYEQYF. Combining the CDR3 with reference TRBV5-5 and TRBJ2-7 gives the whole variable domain DAGVTQSPTHLIKTRGQQVTLRCSPISGHKSVSWYQQVLGQGPQFIFQYYEKEERGRGNFPDRFSARQFPNYSSELNVNALLLGDSALYLCASSLDRYEQYFGPGTRLTVT.

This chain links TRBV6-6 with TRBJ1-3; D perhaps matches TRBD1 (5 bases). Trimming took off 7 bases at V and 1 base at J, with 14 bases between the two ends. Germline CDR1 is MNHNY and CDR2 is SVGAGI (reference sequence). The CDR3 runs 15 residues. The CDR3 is CASTRDPFSGNTIYF. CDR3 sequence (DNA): TGTGCCAGCACGCGGGACCCTTTTTCTGGAAACACCATATATTTT.

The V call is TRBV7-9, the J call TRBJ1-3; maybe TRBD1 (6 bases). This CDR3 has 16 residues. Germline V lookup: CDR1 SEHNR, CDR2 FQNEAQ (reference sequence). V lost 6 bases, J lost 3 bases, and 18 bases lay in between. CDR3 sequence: CASRPGQRKDGNTIYF. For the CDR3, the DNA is TGTGCCAGCAGACCCGGACAGCGAAAAGATGGAAACACCATATATTTT.

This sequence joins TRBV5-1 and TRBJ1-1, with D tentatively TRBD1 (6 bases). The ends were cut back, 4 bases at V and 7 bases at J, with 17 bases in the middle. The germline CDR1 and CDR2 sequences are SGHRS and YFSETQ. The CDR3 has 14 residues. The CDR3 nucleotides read TGCGCCAGCAGCCCGCGACAGGACTTACGTGAAGCTTTCTTT. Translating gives CASSPRQDLREAFF.

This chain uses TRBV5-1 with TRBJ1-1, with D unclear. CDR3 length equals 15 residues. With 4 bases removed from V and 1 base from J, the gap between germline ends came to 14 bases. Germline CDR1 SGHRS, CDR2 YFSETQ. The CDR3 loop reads CASSPDTVRNTEAFF. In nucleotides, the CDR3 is TGCGCCAGCAGCCCTGATACGGTTAGGAACACTGAAGCTTTCTTT.

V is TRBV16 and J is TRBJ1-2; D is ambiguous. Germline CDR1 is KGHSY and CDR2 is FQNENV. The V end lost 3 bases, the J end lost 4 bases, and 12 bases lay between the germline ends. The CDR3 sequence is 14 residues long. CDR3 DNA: TGTGCCAGCAGCCAGTCCAGGCTGGGCTATGGCTACACCTTC. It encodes CASSQSRLGYGYTF.

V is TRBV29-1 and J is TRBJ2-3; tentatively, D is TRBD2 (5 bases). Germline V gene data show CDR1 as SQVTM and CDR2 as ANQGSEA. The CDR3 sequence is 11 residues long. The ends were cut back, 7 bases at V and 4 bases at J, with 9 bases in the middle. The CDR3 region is CSARESDTQYF. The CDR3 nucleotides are TGCAGCGCAAGGGAGTCAGATACGCAGTATTTT.

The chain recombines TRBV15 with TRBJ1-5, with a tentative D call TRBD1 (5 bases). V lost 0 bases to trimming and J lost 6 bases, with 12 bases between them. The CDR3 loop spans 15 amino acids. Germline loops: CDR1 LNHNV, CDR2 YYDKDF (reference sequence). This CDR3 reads CATSREAGITQPQHF. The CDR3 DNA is TGTGCCACCAGCAGAGAAGCAGGGATTACTCAGCCCCAGCATTTT.

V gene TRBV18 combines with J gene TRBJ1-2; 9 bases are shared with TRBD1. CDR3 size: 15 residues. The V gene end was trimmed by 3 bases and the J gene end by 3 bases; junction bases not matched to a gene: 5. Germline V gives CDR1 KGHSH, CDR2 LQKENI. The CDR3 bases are TGTGCCAGCTCACCTTCCCGGACAGGGGACTATGGCTACACCTTC. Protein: CASSPSRTGDYGYTF.